This T cell receptor (beta chain) was sequenced in a study of OX40 agonist ivuxolimab in advanced cancers. For the wider study: Ivuxolimab was a fully human IgG2 agonistic monoclonal antibody targeting the costimulatory receptor OX40 (CD134). Intravenous ivuxolimab was administered to patients every 2 weeks at six dose levels: 0.01, 0.1, 0.3, 1.5, 3 and 10 mg/kg. Of the approximately 50 patients in dose escalation, about 20 had hepatocellular carcinoma, some 15 had melanoma, 9 had renal cell carcinoma and 9 had head and neck cancer. In the dose-escalation cohort, nearly 85% of patients were male, and the mean age was 60 years with a range of 23 to 79. Patients were allowed to have had prior anti-PD-1, anti-PD-L1 or anti-CTLA-4 therapy, and approximately 40% of the dose-escalation patients had been treated with checkpoint inhibitors. Partial responses were achieved by three dose-escalation patients, of whom one had hepatocellular carcinoma and two had cutaneous melanoma. The point of sequencing TCRbeta in the periphery was to test whether ivuxolimab changed TCR sequence diversity and drove clonal T-cell expansion. The paper describes the monotherapy dose-escalation part (N ≈ 51 patients) of the phase I trial of ivuxolimab.

The research as a whole found: At doses from 0.1 to 3.0 mg/kg, clonal expansion was seen in both CD4+ and CD8+ blood T cells between baseline and week 6. Low levels of normalized T-cell clonal expansion were also seen in some patients who did not respond. The antigen specificity of the clonally expanded peripheral T cells was not determined. Partial responders in the 0.1-3.0 mg/kg groups had among the lowest normalized peripheral clonal expansion, especially among CD8+ T cells. After ivuxolimab, expanded clones were on average more numerous among CD8+ T cells than among CD4+ T cells.

Details on this clone: This receptor's antigen is unknown. The input lacks base qualities; no much larger clone sits a single base away.

CDR1 and CDR2 (SGHRS, YFSETQ) derive from the germline V gene. The CDR3 has 15 amino acids, counting the end cysteine and phenylalanine. Solely the CDR3 DNA is kept, with 45 bases framed from the first base. Trimming takes 4 bases from V and 8 bases from J, and the germline ends sit 18 bases apart. Genomic DNA was extracted from sorted cells for sequencing of the TCRbeta CDR3 region. The immunoSEQ Assay was used to sequence the TCRbeta CDR3 regions. The table comes from immuneACCESS by way of TCRdb, which keeps in-frame sequences with V and J called. Part of the clones is missing from these tables; in studies checked, under half for an unresolved V gene and the rest for unknown reasons. The sample data list approximately 22,000 clones, and 65% to 85% of these were observed just once. Of the sample, 20% falls within the top ten clones. Patients with a history of autoimmune disease or receiving systemic immunosuppression were excluded from the trial. In every dose cohort, peripheral blood was drawn for TCR sequencing at baseline, cycle 4 day 1, and cycle 7 day 1. Samples came from an open-label, multicenter, first-in-human phase I dose-escalation trial of ivuxolimab. Adults with locally advanced or metastatic head and neck squamous cell, hepatocellular, melanoma or renal cell carcinoma were enrolled in the trial. Before TCR sequencing, CD4+ T cells and CD8+ T cells were sorted from peripheral blood as separate populations.

The clonotype was recovered from an adult with an advanced solid tumor such as melanoma, head and neck, liver or kidney cancer. The specimen comprised CD4+ or CD8+ T cells sorted from blood, sampled in a trial of the OX40 agonist ivuxolimab. This chain is built from TRBV5-1 and TRBJ1-4; the D region possibly corresponds to TRBD1 (5 bases align). The DNA reads TGCGCCAGCAGCGCCGCCGGGACTGGCAGCGAAAAACTGTTTTTT. Its protein reads: CASSAAGTGSEKLFF.